This T cell receptor (beta chain) was observed in a study of T cell responses to AZD1222 COVID-19 vaccine. Study-level points and caveats: Spike-specific TCR repertoires showed rising breadth and depth after two AZD1222 doses. Repertoire sampling was restricted to post-peak T cell response timepoints. Only 5 to 7 AZD1222 recipients tested seropositive at baseline. Donors, mostly white British, included more females; clonal diversity was possibly underestimated.

Turning to this clone: The antigen remains unidentified.

The repertoire was sequenced with immunoSEQ multiplex PCR; TCRdb's copy has only in-frame clones and lacks some. The sample yields around 18,000 clones, 81% seen once. Germline V gives CDR1 SGHRS, CDR2 YFSETQ. V was clipped by 4 bases and J by 14 bases; unmatched bases: 9. The CDR3 is 13 amino acids. This receptor was identified in an adult who received the AZD1222 COVID-19 vaccine. The material was peripheral blood, obtained 28 days after the second AZD1222 dose. The chain recombines TRBV5-1 with TRBJ1-6, with 7 bases lining up with TRBD1. In nucleotides, the CDR3 is TGCGCCAGCAGCGGGGGGACAGAATTCACCCTCCACTTT. It encodes CASSGGTEFTLHF. Drawing the rest from reference TRBV5-1 and TRBJ1-6, the complete variable domain is KAGVTQTPRYLIKTRGQQVTLSCSPISGHRSVSWYQQTPGQGLQFLFEYFSETQRNKGNFPGRFSGRQFSNSRSEMNVSTLELGDSALYLCASSGGTEFTLHFGNGTRLTVT.